Listed here are 17 T cell receptor beta chains from one sample, sequenced in a study of shared clonotypes between healthy human individuals. This table comes from immunoSEQ multiplex PCR, and its TCRdb copy is limited to in-frame clones, with some not included. The sample contains under 300,000 clones, 65% of which appear only once. Sequenced material: memory CD4+ T cells sorted from blood. The subset denotes: CD45RA-negative fraction. The receptor set was obtained from a man aged 25-40 years in good health.

The chain recombines TRBV19 with TRBJ1-5, with 8 bases identical to TRBD1. Germline V gene data show CDR1 as LNHDA and CDR2 as SQIVND (reference sequence). CDR3 size: 14 residues. The J segment lost 4 bases and the V segment lost 5 bases, leaving 4 bases of the junction unmatched. The CDR3: CASSVTGGNQPQHF. CDR3 bases: TGTGCCAGTAGTGTCACAGGGGGTAATCAGCCCCAGCATTTT.

This sequence joins TRBV6-6 and TRBJ1-5, with D uncertain. Trimming removed 2 bases at V and 0 bases at J, with 8 bases between. Per the germline V gene, CDR1 is MNHNY and CDR2 is SVGAGI (reference sequence). The CDR3 is made up of 15 amino acids. The CDR3 sequence is CASSYGVPSNQPQHF. For the CDR3, the DNA is TGTGCCAGCAGTTACGGGGTTCCTAGCAATCAGCCCCAGCATTTT.

The gene calls are TRBV5-4 and TRBJ2-7; a weak D match, TRBD1 (6 bases). Trimming left V 4 bases short and J 3 bases short, with 17 bases between. Germline values: CDR1 SGHNT, CDR2 YYREEE (reference sequence). The CDR3 runs 15 residues. The CDR3 nucleotides are TGTGCCAGCAGCCAGGACAGACGGACATACTACGAGCAGTACTTC. Amino acid sequence: CASSQDRRTYYEQYF.

The chain links TRBV11-2 to TRBJ2-1; 14 nucleotides line up with TRBD2. The J segment lost 7 bases and the V segment lost 1 base, leaving 3 bases of the junction unmatched. The CDR3 extends over 16 amino acids. In germline, CDR1 is SGHAT, CDR2 FQNNGV. The CDR3 DNA sequence: TGTGCCAGCAGCTTAGGGACTAGCGGGAGGTATAATGAGCAGTTCTTC. Protein product: CASSLGTSGRYNEQFF.

The chain uses TRBV6-5 and TRBJ2-5; TRBD2 matches 7 bases. The length of the CDR3 is 14 residues. CDR1 is MNHEY, CDR2 SVGAGI, per germline. J gave up 1 base and V 11 bases, and 10 bases lay outside the gene matches. The CDR3 loop is CAAGPLAAQETQYF. CDR3 bases: TGTGCCGCCGGCCCGCTAGCGGCCCAAGAGACCCAGTACTTC.

The chain carries TRBV7-6 and TRBJ2-5; 9 positions agree with TRBD1. V dropped 2 bases and J dropped 4; count of bases not matched to a gene: 11. The CDR3 sequence is 17 residues long. Germline values: CDR1 SGHVS, CDR2 FNYEAQ. The CDR3 region is CASSLSFGQGRGETQYF. In nucleotides, the CDR3 is TGTGCCAGCAGCTTAAGTTTCGGACAGGGGCGTGGAGAGACCCAGTACTTC. Looking up the rest from reference TRBV7-6 and TRBJ2-5 gives the full variable domain: GAGVSQSPRYKVTKRGQDVALRCDPISGHVSLYWYRQALGQGPEFLTYFNYEAQQDKSGLPNDRFSAERPEGSISTLTIQRTEQRDSAMYRCASSLSFGQGRGETQYFGPGTRLLVL.

The chain couples TRBV15 to TRBJ2-3; TRBD1 agrees at 9 bases. The CDR3 totals 18 residues. Germline V gives CDR1 LNHNV, CDR2 YYDKDF (reference sequence). Losses at the gene ends were 1 base for V and 1 base for J; bases not matched to a gene: 9. The CDR3: CATSRGNRGRDGTDTQYF. CDR3 in DNA: TGTGCCACCAGCAGAGGCAACAGGGGGCGGGATGGCACAGATACGCAGTATTTT.

This chain links TRBV10-3 with TRBJ2-1; 12 bases are shared with TRBD2. Germline CDR1 ENHRY, CDR2 SYGVKD. CDR3 size: 16 residues. J lost 6 bases, V lost 1 base, and 4 bases had no gene match. CDR3 nucleotides: TGTGCCATCAGTGAGTATGGACTAGCGGGACTCAATGAGCAGTTCTTC. Translation: CAISEYGLAGLNEQFF.

This clone has a handful of counts. The CDR3 region has the DNA TGTGCCAGCAGCCCCGTCTCCGGGGGAGAGACCCAGTACTTC. Its translation: CASSPVSGGETQYF. The chain links TRBV7-9 to TRBJ2-5; a possible D gene is TRBD2 (6 bases). The germline V gene has CDR1 SEHNR and CDR2 FQNEAQ (reference sequence). V was cut by 5 bases and J by 4 bases, with 14 bases left in between. CDR3 size: 14 residues.

This chain uses TRBV27 with TRBJ2-1, with D possibly TRBD2 on 5 matching bases. The germline gives CDR1 MNHEY, CDR2 SMNVEV (reference sequence). Between the trimmed V and J ends, which lost 0 bases and 0 bases, there was a span of 15 bases. The CDR3 runs to 18 residues. CDR3 residues: CASSLSMGTGSSYNEQFF. DNA of the CDR3: TGTGCCAGCAGTTTATCGATGGGCACGGGGAGCTCCTACAATGAGCAGTTCTTC.

On this clone itself: A far larger clone is only one base removed, so a read error is likely. The CDR3 nucleotides read TGTGCCAGCACCAGGGACAGTAACTATGGCTACACCTTC. It specifies CASTRDSNYGYTF. The V call is TRBV28, the J call TRBJ1-2, with 7 bases matching TRBD1. The CDR3 consists of 13 residues. Germline V gene lookup returns CDR1 MDHEN and CDR2 SYDVKM. Trimming cost V 7 bases and J 1 base; bases outside gene matches: 3.

The gene calls are TRBV28 and TRBJ2-1; no definite D call. CDR1 is MDHEN, CDR2 SYDVKM, per germline. The CDR3 is made up of 11 amino acids. The ends were cut back, 7 bases at V and 7 bases at J, with 8 bases in the middle. CDR3 loop: CASTTMNEQFF. The DNA for the CDR3 is TGTGCCAGCACGACGATGAATGAGCAGTTCTTC.

V is TRBV28 and J is TRBJ2-7, with D unresolved. Trimming left V 1 base short and J 4 bases short, with 5 bases between. The length of the CDR3 is 12 residues. CDR1 MDHEN and CDR2 SYDVKM come from the germline V gene. In nucleotides, the CDR3 is TGTGCCAGCAGTTTATTCGGATACGAGCAGTACTTC. Translating it yields CASSLFGYEQYF.

The rearrangement uses TRBV28 and TRBJ2-7, with D uncertain. V lost 5 bases and J lost 2, with 4 bases in between. The CDR3 is 11 amino acids. The V gene's germline CDR1 is MDHEN and CDR2 SYDVKM. CDR3 sequence: CASSTTYEQYF. The DNA of the CDR3 is TGTGCCAGCAGTACTACCTACGAGCAGTACTTC.

The genes are TRBV6-1 and TRBJ2-5; D gene uncertain. Germline-derived CDR1 and CDR2 are MNHNS and SASEGT. V was trimmed by 0 bases and J by 5 bases, leaving 10 bases between them. CDR3 length equals 14 residues. The DNA of the CDR3 is TGTGCCAGCAGTGAAGCCCAGTGGGCTGAGACCCAGTACTTC. It is translated as CASSEAQWAETQYF.

The rearrangement joins TRBV5-4 to TRBJ1-2; D is possibly TRBD1 (6 bases). Trimming took off 0 bases at V and 8 bases at J, with 11 bases between the two ends. Germline V gene data show CDR1 as SGHNT and CDR2 as YYREEE (reference sequence). The CDR3 has 13 residues. Here the CDR3 reads CASSLDQDRGYTF. CDR3 DNA sequence: TGTGCCAGCAGCTTGGATCAAGACAGGGGCTACACCTTC.

The CDR3 region is CASSQVEGGYTEAFF. CDR3 DNA sequence: TGCGCCAGCAGCCAAGTCGAGGGGGGATACACTGAAGCTTTCTTT. V is TRBV4-3 and J is TRBJ1-1; maybe TRBD1 (6 bases). CDR3 length equals 15 residues. Germline V gene sequence: CDR1 LGHNA, CDR2 YSLEER. Trimming shortened V by 1 base and J by 3 bases, and 12 bases separated the two germline ends.